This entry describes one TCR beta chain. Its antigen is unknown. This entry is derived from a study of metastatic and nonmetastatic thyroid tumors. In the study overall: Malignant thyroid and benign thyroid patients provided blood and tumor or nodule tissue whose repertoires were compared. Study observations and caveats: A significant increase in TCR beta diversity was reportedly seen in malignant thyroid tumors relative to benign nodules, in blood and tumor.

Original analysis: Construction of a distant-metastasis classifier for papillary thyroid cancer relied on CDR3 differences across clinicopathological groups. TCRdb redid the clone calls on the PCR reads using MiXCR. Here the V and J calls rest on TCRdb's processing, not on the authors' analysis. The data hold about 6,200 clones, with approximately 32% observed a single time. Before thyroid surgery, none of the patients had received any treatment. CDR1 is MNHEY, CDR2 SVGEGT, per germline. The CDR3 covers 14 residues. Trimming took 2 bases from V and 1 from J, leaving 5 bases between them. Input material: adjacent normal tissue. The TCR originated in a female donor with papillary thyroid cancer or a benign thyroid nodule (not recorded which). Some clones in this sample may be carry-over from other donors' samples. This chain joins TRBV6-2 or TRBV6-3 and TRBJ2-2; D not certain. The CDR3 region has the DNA TGTGCCAGCAGTTACCGCAAGAACACCGGGGAGCTGTTTTTT. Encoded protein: CASSYRKNTGELFF.